These 20 T cell receptor beta chains share one sample of origin, sequenced in a study of glioma-infiltrating T cells after dendritic cell vaccination. Specified time point: after dendritic cell vaccination, including at tumor progression/relapse. Produced via immunoSEQ multiplex PCR; TCRdb's table is partial and in-frame only. This table holds about 65,000 clones, roughly 86% found once. The sample here was blood, taken after dendritic cell vaccination. The receptors stem from a human donor with glioblastoma.

This clone was recorded a few times. Here the CDR3 reads CASTSVDGGPYGYTF. DNA of the CDR3: TGTGCCAGCACCTCGGTTGATGGGGGCCCCTATGGCTACACCTTC. The chain joins TRBV6-6 to TRBJ1-2; tentative D call: TRBD1 (6 bases). Germline V gene data show CDR1 as MNHNY and CDR2 as SVGAGI (reference sequence). V was trimmed by 7 bases and J by 4 bases, leaving 19 bases between them. CDR3 length equals 15 residues.

This chain connects TRBV7-7 to TRBJ2-5; maybe TRBD2 (5 bases). From germline, CDR1 is SSHAT and CDR2 FNYEAQ (reference sequence). Deletions cut 3 bases from V and 5 bases from J, with 13 bases between. The CDR3 sequence is 14 residues long. For the CDR3, the DNA is TGTGCCAGCAGCTTCCAAGCGGTTGCGGAGACCCAGTACTTC. It specifies CASSFQAVAETQYF.

The chain is built from TRBV9 and TRBJ2-2, with 11 bases identical to TRBD1. With V trimmed by 4 bases and J by 7 bases, 6 bases remained unmatched. CDR1 and CDR2 (germline): SGDLS, YYNGEE. The CDR3 has 15 residues. The CDR3 region is CASSLSDRGRGELFF. In DNA, the CDR3 is TGTGCCAGCAGCTTATCGGACAGGGGGCGCGGGGAGCTGTTTTTT. The full variable domain, its missing parts supplied by reference TRBV9 and TRBJ2-2, is DSGVTQTPKHLITATGQRVTLRCSPRSGDLSVYWYQQSLDQGLQFLIQYYNGEERAKGNILERFSAQQFPDLHSELNLSSLELGDSALYFCASSLSDRGRGELFFGEGSRLTVL.

The chain couples TRBV7-2 to TRBJ2-7; 13 nucleotides agree with TRBD2. CDR1 and CDR2 from the germline V gene are SGHTA and FQGNSA. The CDR3 has 17 amino acids. J was trimmed by 2 bases and V by 2 bases; bases with no gene match: 6. This chain's CDR3 is CASSLKSGTSGTYEQYF. CDR3 coding DNA: TGTGCCAGCAGCTTAAAATCCGGGACTAGCGGGACCTACGAGCAGTACTTC.

In DNA form, the CDR3 reads TGTGCCAGCAGTGAATCCGGTACAGGGGGAGTTTCGGACATTCAGTACTTC. It is translated as CASSESGTGGVSDIQYF. The chain employs TRBV2 and TRBJ2-4; 8 bases align to TRBD1. This CDR3 has 17 amino acids. In germline, CDR1 is SNHLY, CDR2 FYNNEI. The V gene end was trimmed by 2 bases and the J gene end by 8 bases; junction bases not matched to a gene: 14.

The CDR3 sequence: CAIRGTGNEQFF. As DNA, the CDR3 is TGTGCCATCAGGGGGACAGGTAATGAGCAGTTCTTC. The rearrangement joins TRBV10-3 to TRBJ2-1; 8 bases map to TRBD1. Losses at the gene ends were 6 bases for V and 7 bases for J; bases not matched to a gene: 2. Germline CDR1 ENHRY, CDR2 SYGVKD. The CDR3 totals 12 residues.

The chain is built from TRBV7-2 and TRBJ2-4; TRBD2 matches 12 bases. Germline V gene lookup returns CDR1 SGHTA and CDR2 FQGNSA. Germline trimming cut 1 base from V and 8 bases from J; bases unmatched to any gene: 15. The CDR3 contains 19 residues. The DNA for the CDR3 is TGTGCCAGCAGCTTAGGGCTAGCGGGAGGGGTGGGAAGCGGGGACATTCAGTACTTC. This codes for CASSLGLAGGVGSGDIQYF.

This sequence joins TRBV9 and TRBJ2-5; unclear D gene. Germline V lookup: CDR1 SGDLS, CDR2 YYNGEE. V was clipped by 3 bases and J by 5 bases, with 11 bases between them. This CDR3 is 13 amino acids long. CDR3 sequence: CASSGDIPETQYF. The CDR3 DNA sequence: TGTGCCAGCAGCGGCGACATCCCGGAGACCCAGTACTTC.

J is TRBJ1-6 and V is TRBV7-8; TRBD1 matches 9 bases. In germline, CDR1 is SGHVS, CDR2 FQNEAQ. Trimming cost V 0 bases and J 10 bases; bases outside gene matches: 7. This CDR3 has 16 amino acids. This CDR3 is CASSLAGTGMGSPLHF. The CDR3 DNA reads TGTGCCAGCAGCTTAGCCGGGACAGGGATGGGCTCACCCCTCCACTTT.

The sample holds one count of this clone. The chain combines TRBV30 with TRBJ2-7; 12 nucleotides line up with TRBD2. The CDR3 loop spans 18 amino acids. The junction had 13 bases not matched to a gene; V was cut back by 2 bases and J by 2 bases. The V gene's germline CDR1 is GTSNPN and CDR2 SVGIG (reference sequence). The CDR3 is CAWSTGGIGTSGPYEQYF. The CDR3 DNA follows: TGTGCCTGGAGTACTGGAGGGATTGGGACTAGCGGGCCCTACGAGCAGTACTTC.

V and J are TRBV19 and TRBJ2-1, with 11 nucleotides matching TRBD2. Unmatched junction bases numbered 1, after V lost 1 base and J lost 2 bases. The CDR3 consists of 16 residues. CDR1 and CDR2 (germline): LNHDA, SQIVND (reference sequence). The CDR3: CASSIGLAGTYNEQFF. DNA for the CDR3: TGTGCCAGTAGTATAGGACTAGCGGGGACCTACAATGAGCAGTTCTTC.

The chain has TRBV7-2 and TRBJ2-1; TRBD2 matches 11 bases. From germline, CDR1 is SGHTA and CDR2 FQGNSA. The CDR3 extends over 14 amino acids. After removal of 7 bases from V and 7 bases from J, the junction contained 6 bases not matched to a gene. CDR3 sequence: CASTQASGRNEQFF. In DNA form, the CDR3 reads TGTGCCAGCACTCAGGCTAGCGGGAGGAATGAGCAGTTCTTC.

This sequence joins TRBV29-1 and TRBJ2-3, with 16 bases identical to TRBD2. Trimming cost V 1 base and J 6 bases; bases outside gene matches: 7. This CDR3 is built from 17 residues. Germline V gene sequence: CDR1 SQVTM, CDR2 ANQGSEA. The CDR3 spells CSVEGPGLAGGMDTQYF. CDR3 DNA sequence: TGCAGCGTTGAAGGGCCGGGACTAGCGGGGGGGATGGATACGCAGTATTTT.

The CDR3: CASSADRTGGGSTEAFF. The CDR3 nucleotides are TGTGCCAGCAGCGCAGATCGGACAGGGGGGGGTAGTACTGAAGCTTTCTTT. This rearrangement joins TRBV9 to TRBJ1-1; 10 nucleotides line up with TRBD1. The length of the CDR3 is 17 residues. Germline V gives CDR1 SGDLS, CDR2 YYNGEE. V lost 3 bases, J lost 5 bases, and 13 bases stayed unmatched.

In its sample, this clone was seen a few times. The V call is TRBV6-1, the J call TRBJ2-1; 7 positions match TRBD2. The V segment lost 6 bases and the J segment 14 bases; nucleotides outside the gene matches: 7. The V gene's germline CDR1 is MNHNS and CDR2 SASEGT. The CDR3 sequence is 11 residues long. The CDR3 DNA reads TGTGCCAGCAGCTTAGGGAGGGACGAGTTCTTC. Its protein product is CASSLGRDEFF.

The J gene is TRBJ2-7, the V gene TRBV19; D is perhaps TRBD2 (7 bases). Germline V CDR1 and CDR2: LNHDA, SQIVND (reference sequence). Trimming took off 5 bases at V and 4 bases at J, with 21 bases between the two ends. There are 16 residues in the CDR3. This CDR3 is CASSSGLAEGVYEQYF. As DNA, the CDR3 is TGTGCCAGTAGTTCTGGGCTAGCGGAGGGGGTTTACGAGCAGTACTTC.

The V gene is TRBV18, the J gene TRBJ2-2; 9 positions match TRBD1. CDR3 size: 17 residues. V shed 6 bases, J shed 0 bases, and the junction held 8 bases outside the gene matches. The germline V gene encodes CDR1 KGHSH and CDR2 LQKENI. CDR3 residues: CASSPSDRGANTGELFF. CDR3 nucleotide sequence: TGTGCCAGCTCGCCCAGCGACAGGGGGGCGAACACCGGGGAGCTGTTTTTT.

The rearrangement uses TRBV6-5 and TRBJ1-1, with D unresolved. Looked up from germline, CDR1 is MNHEY and CDR2 is SVGAGI. Trimming shortened V by 1 base and J by 2 bases, and 11 bases separated the two germline ends. The CDR3 runs 15 residues. This CDR3 is CASSYLGAGNTEAFF. Here the CDR3 DNA reads TGTGCCAGCAGTTACTTGGGCGCAGGCAACACTGAAGCTTTCTTT.

This chain joins TRBV7-9 and TRBJ2-7, with 8 nucleotides matching TRBD1. The V gene end was trimmed by 4 bases and the J gene end by 0 bases; junction bases not matched to a gene: 2. CDR3 size: 14 residues. Per the germline V gene, CDR1 is SEHNR and CDR2 is FQNEAQ (reference sequence). The CDR3 here is CASSWGQDSYEQYF. The CDR3, as DNA: TGTGCCAGCAGCTGGGGACAGGACTCCTACGAGCAGTACTTC.

To note about this clone: The sample holds other DNA sequences that translate to the same CDR3. V and J are TRBV2 and TRBJ1-6; 7 bases are a match to TRBD1. The CDR3 contains 17 residues. CDR1 is SNHLY and CDR2 is FYNNEI in the germline V gene. With 7 bases clipped from V and 0 bases from J, the junction kept 9 bases outside the gene matches. The CDR3 is CASNPAGGLSYNSPLHF. CDR3 nucleotides: TGTGCCAGCAACCCGGCAGGGGGACTCTCCTATAATTCACCCCTCCACTTT.